The source of this T cell receptor beta chain is a study of OX40 agonist ivuxolimab in advanced cancers. Study as a whole: Patients' therapy was ivuxolimab, an antibody that acts as an agonist of OX40 (CD134). Dose-escalation patients suffered from hepatocellular carcinoma, melanoma, renal cell or head and neck cancer. Earlier treatment with anti-PD-1, anti-PD-L1 or anti-CTLA-4 was permitted, and 35% to 45% had received some. Age averaged around 58 years (range roughly 23 to 79), and around 78% were male.

TCRdb keeps only in-frame clones here, not all; method: immunoSEQ multiplex PCR. This table has tens of thousands of clones, about 94% appearing once. Trimming removed 5 bases at V and 0 bases at J, with 11 bases between. There are 15 residues in the CDR3. Germline CDR1 LNHNV, CDR2 YYDKDF (reference sequence). This sequence was found in an adult with an advanced solid tumor such as melanoma, head and neck, liver or kidney cancer. The starting material was CD4+ or CD8+ T cells sorted from blood, obtained in a trial of the OX40 agonist ivuxolimab. The V call is TRBV15, the J call TRBJ1-5; D gene unclear. The chain's CDR3 is CATSGWRNSNQPQHF. In DNA, the CDR3 is TGTGCCACCAGCGGGTGGCGCAATAGCAATCAGCCCCAGCATTTT.